A selection of T cell receptor beta chains follows, all from one sample in a study of cytomegalovirus exposure and HLA in healthy donors. TCRdb keeps only in-frame clones here, not all; method: immunoSEQ multiplex PCR. Altogether approximately 160,000 clones are present, about nine tenths being singletons, with the ten largest covering over 4%. Sequenced sample: PBMCs. These receptors were taken from a man younger than 35 in good health and CMV-seropositive. The conserved cysteine and the conserved F or W are not part of the CDR3 here.

>TRBV28|TRBJ2-7
ASTPTGGAGGPFEQY
>TRBV19|TRBJ2-7
ASSMVWTSGSTTYEQY
>TRBV28|TRBJ2-7
ASSLAARSTYEQY
>TRBV5-1|TRBJ2-2
ASSFGAGVSGELF
>TRBV5-4|TRBJ2-1
ASSLAGSSSYNEQF
>TRBV5-5|TRBJ2-7
ASSLGDSSYEQY
>TRBV28|TRBJ2-5
ASSFPQGAPGQGVETQY
>TRBV6-5|TRBJ2-2
ASRNTGNTGELF
>TRBV7-9|TRBJ1-3
ASTFSDRERNTIY
>TRBV9|TRBJ2-1
ASSVSSLMGGRYNEQF
>TRBV15|TRBJ1-5
ATSSLGTPGTVGNQPQH
>TRBV7-3|TRBJ2-7
ASSLTAGTPRGYEQY
>TRBV7-2|TRBJ1-4
ASSLAGTPNEKLF
>TRBV27|TRBJ2-3
ASSPTPRTSGKTDTQY
>TRBV28|TRBJ1-5
ASSFRDGWSNQPQH